A single sample gave rise to the 18 T cell receptor beta chains below, sequenced in a study of cytomegalovirus exposure and HLA in healthy donors listed by TCRdb under 2017. The protocol used for the library was the immunoSEQ multiplex PCR assay. The multiplex PCR relied on a mix of 60 forward primers for TCR Vbeta segments and 13 reverse primers for TCR Jbeta segments. Sourced from immuneACCESS, this table was stored by TCRdb with only in-frame sequences that have V and J called. A share of the clones is absent; for the studies checked, an unresolved V gene accounts for under half, and the remainder has no known explanation. The sample profile shows 100,000 to 150,000 clones; approximately 81% of them were found once. 0.7% of the sample comes from the top ten. The sequencing input was PBMCs. These receptors were obtained from a man between 18 and 29 years old in good health and CMV-seronegative.

The rearrangement joins TRBV7-2 to TRBJ1-2, with unresolved D. This CDR3 spans 15 amino acids. With 3 bases removed from V and 2 bases from J, the gap between germline ends came to 13 bases. The V gene's germline CDR1 is SGHTA and CDR2 FQGNSA. The CDR3 nucleotides are TGTGCCAGCAGCTTTGGCCGGGTGGCCAACTATGGCTACACCTTC. Its translation: CASSFGRVANYGYTF. Full variable domain (missing parts from reference TRBV7-2 and TRBJ1-2): GAGVSQSPSNKVTEKGKDVELRCDPISGHTALYWYRQSLGQGLEFLIYFQGNSAPDKSGLPSDRFSAERTGGSVSTLTIQRTQQEDSAVYLCASSFGRVANYGYTFGSGTRLTVV.

The rearrangement uses TRBV5-1 and TRBJ2-5; 9 bases are shared with TRBD2. CDR3 size: 15 residues. Trimming took 5 bases from V and 3 from J; bases not matched to a gene: 8. Germline CDR1 and CDR2: SGHRS and YFSETQ. The DNA for the CDR3 is TGCGCCAGCAGAGGACTAGCGCTGATTGAAGAGACCCAGTACTTC. Residues: CASRGLALIEETQYF.

A remark on this clone: The junction differs from germline at one of its ends, possibly a read error. CDR3 amino acids: CASSSLAGWSYKQYF. DNA of the CDR3: TGCGCCAGCAGCTCACTTGCGGGGTGGTCCTACAAGCAGTACTTC. The chain employs TRBV5-1 and TRBJ2-7, with TRBD2 as a possible D gene (6 bases). CDR3 size: 15 residues. Germline V lookup: CDR1 SGHRS, CDR2 YFSETQ.

This rearrangement joins TRBV30 to TRBJ1-2; 9 bases are a match to TRBD1. This CDR3 spans 16 amino acids. Germline CDR1 is GTSNPN and CDR2 is SVGIG (reference sequence). V dropped 4 bases and J dropped 4; count of bases not matched to a gene: 13. CDR3 amino acids: CAWILGPGQGLYGYTF. In DNA form, the CDR3 reads TGTGCCTGGATCTTGGGGCCGGGACAGGGTCTCTATGGCTACACCTTC.

For this clone: One end of the junction does not line up with germline, which may come from a read error. This CDR3 is CASSGGQGVFGGYTF. DNA for the CDR3: TGTGCCAGCAGTGGGGGACAGGGGGTTTTTGGTGGCTACACCTTT. This chain links TRBV6-5 with TRBJ1-2; 11 bases align to TRBD1. CDR3 size: 15 residues. Germline lookup yields CDR1 MNHEY and CDR2 SVGAGI.

J is TRBJ2-1 and V is TRBV5-1; D call uncertain. The CDR3 consists of 13 residues. V was shortened by 4 bases and J by 5 bases, with 10 bases between the two germline ends. Germline loops: CDR1 SGHRS, CDR2 YFSETQ. DNA for the CDR3: TGCGCCAGCAGCCTTCTTTCGGACAATGAGCAGTTCTTC. Translating it yields CASSLLSDNEQFF.

V is TRBV25-1 and J is TRBJ2-3; TRBD1 might be the D (5 bases). Trimming cost V 6 bases and J 0 bases, with 7 bases left between them. The V gene's germline CDR1 is MGHDK and CDR2 SYGVNS. There are 13 residues in the CDR3. This CDR3 reads CASRQVSTDTQYF. The CDR3 coding sequence is TGTGCCAGCAGACAGGTTAGCACAGATACGCAGTATTTT.

The chain links TRBV19 to TRBJ1-1, with a tentative D call TRBD1 (6 bases). CDR3 length: 14 residues. V lost 0 bases, J lost 1 base, and 6 bases lay in between. Germline V CDR1 and CDR2: LNHDA, SQIVND (reference sequence). CDR3 DNA: TGTGCCAGTAGTATAGAGACAGGGAACACTGAAGCTTTCTTT. This encodes CASSIETGNTEAFF.

CDR3: CASSQKWANTEAFF. CDR3 in DNA: TGCGCCAGCAGCCAAAAGTGGGCAAACACTGAAGCTTTCTTT. The J gene is TRBJ1-1, the V gene TRBV4-3; D gene uncertain. The CDR3 sequence is 14 residues long. The V gene lost 2 bases and the J gene lost 2 bases, with 9 bases spanning the gap. Germline lookup yields CDR1 LGHNA and CDR2 YSLEER.

V gene TRBV9 combines with J gene TRBJ2-4; 7 bases are shared with TRBD1. Germline V CDR1 and CDR2: SGDLS, YYNGEE. The CDR3 extends over 14 amino acids. V lost 0 bases to trimming and J lost 7 bases; unmatched junction nucleotides: 4. DNA of the CDR3: TGTGCCAGCAGCGTAGCTAGAGGGGGCAACATTCAGTACTTC. Its protein product is CASSVARGGNIQYF.

This clone was counted a few times. V is TRBV30 and J is TRBJ1-4; D is unclear. This CDR3 spans 12 amino acids. The V end was cut by 7 bases, the J end by 3 bases, with 9 bases between. Germline CDR1 and CDR2: GTSNPN and SVGIG (reference sequence). The CDR3 sequence is CAFGRANEKLFF. The CDR3 DNA reads TGTGCCTTTGGGCGAGCTAATGAAAAACTGTTTTTT. Based on the CDR3 plus reference TRBV30 and TRBJ1-4, the full variable domain is SQTIHQWPATLVQPVGSPLSLECTVEGTSNPNLYWYRQAAGRGLQLLFYSVGIGQISSEVPQNLSASRPQDRQFILSSKKLLLSDSGFYLCAFGRANEKLFFGSGTQLSVL.

The rearrangement uses TRBV7-2 and TRBJ1-2, with TRBD1 identical over 7 bases. CDR3 length: 13 amino acids. J gave up 8 bases and V 4 bases, and 7 bases lay outside the gene matches. The germline CDR1 and CDR2 sequences are SGHTA and FQGNSA. Written as DNA, the CDR3 is TGTGCCAGCAGCTCGGACAGGCTAGAGGGCTACACCTTC. As protein: CASSSDRLEGYTF.

The chain uses TRBV4-1 and TRBJ1-2; no firm D call. With 1 base removed from V and 4 bases from J, the gap between germline ends came to 13 bases. Germline CDR1 reads MGHRA; CDR2 reads YSYEKL. The CDR3 covers 15 residues. Here the CDR3 reads CASSQATSFFYGYTF. DNA of the CDR3: TGCGCCAGCAGCCAAGCGACAAGCTTCTTCTATGGCTACACCTTC.

The CDR3 DNA is TGTGCCAGCAGCTTAGCTACAACTAATGAAAAACTGTTTTTT. Protein sequence: CASSLATTNEKLFF. The chain uses TRBV7-9 and TRBJ1-4, with no clear D. Looked up from germline, CDR1 is SEHNR and CDR2 is FQNEAQ (reference sequence). V gave up 0 bases and J gave up 0 bases, with 2 bases separating them. CDR3 length: 14 residues.

The chain joins TRBV6-5 to TRBJ1-4; D is uncertain. V was pared by 2 bases and J by 1 base, with 8 bases between. CDR3 length: 15 amino acids. CDR1 and CDR2 (germline): MNHEY, SVGAGI. The CDR3 coding sequence is TGTGCCAGCAGTTACGGGAGGAGAACTAATGAAAAACTGTTTTTT. It codes for CASSYGRRTNEKLFF.

CDR3 loop: CASSTKGTGNSPLHF. The CDR3 region has the DNA TGTGCCAGCAGCACCAAAGGGACAGGGAATTCACCCCTCCACTTT. The chain couples TRBV7-9 to TRBJ1-6, with 9 nucleotides matching TRBD1. CDR1 and CDR2 from the germline V gene are SEHNR and FQNEAQ (reference sequence). The V segment lost 5 bases and the J segment 7 bases; nucleotides outside the gene matches: 6. The length of the CDR3 is 15 residues.

In this sample, this clone turned up once. The V call is TRBV7-3, the J call TRBJ2-5, with D unclear. CDR1 is SGHTA, CDR2 FQGTGA, per germline. Deletions cut 6 bases from V and 3 bases from J, with 11 bases between. CDR3 length: 13 amino acids. The CDR3 nucleotides read TGTGCCAGCAGACCCGACGGAGAAGAGACCCAGTACTTC. Encoded protein: CASRPDGEETQYF. Combining the CDR3 with reference TRBV7-3 and TRBJ2-5 gives the whole variable domain GAGVSQTPSNKVTEKGKYVELRCDPISGHTALYWYRQSLGQGPEFLIYFQGTGAADDSGLPNDRFFAVRPEGSVSTLKIQRTERGDSAVYLCASRPDGEETQYFGPGTRLLVL.

The rearrangement links TRBV5-5 to TRBJ1-5; weak D call: TRBD1 (5 bases). CDR3 length: 12 residues. The V end was cut by 1 base, the J end by 8 bases, with 7 bases between. The germline gives CDR1 SGHKS, CDR2 YYEKEE (reference sequence). The CDR3 DNA reads as TGTGCCAGCAGCTTGACGGACAAGCCCCAGCATTTT. Translating it yields CASSLTDKPQHF.